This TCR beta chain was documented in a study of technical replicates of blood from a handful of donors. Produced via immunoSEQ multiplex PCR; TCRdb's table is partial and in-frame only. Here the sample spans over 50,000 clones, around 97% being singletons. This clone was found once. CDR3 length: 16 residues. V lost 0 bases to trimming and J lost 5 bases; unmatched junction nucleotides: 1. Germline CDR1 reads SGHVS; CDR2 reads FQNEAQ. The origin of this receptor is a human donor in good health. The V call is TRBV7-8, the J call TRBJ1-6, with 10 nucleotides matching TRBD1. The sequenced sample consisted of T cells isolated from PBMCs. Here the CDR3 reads CASSLAGTGDNSPLHF. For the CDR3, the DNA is TGTGCCAGCAGCTTAGCGGGGACAGGGGATAATTCACCCCTCCACTTT.